This T cell receptor beta chain was identified during a study of blood T cell repertoires in COVID-19. Concerning this clone: Other DNA sequences in the same sample also yield this CDR3.

The V and J ends lost 6 bases and 0 bases respectively, with 9 bases between them. The CDR3 length is 14 residues. CDR1 is LNHDA, CDR2 SQIVND, per germline (reference sequence). Assay: immunoSEQ multiplex PCR; the TCRdb copy retains only in-frame clones and omits some. This sample has about 160,000 clones, with around four fifths found just once. The TCR sequence derives from a man between 65 and 85 years old with acute or convalescent COVID-19. Sequenced sample: peripheral blood. The gene calls are TRBV19 and TRBJ1-5; tentatively, D is TRBD1 (5 bases). This CDR3 is CASSLQGSNQPQHF. The CDR3 DNA reads as TGTGCCAGTAGCCTCCAGGGTAGCAATCAGCCCCAGCATTTT.